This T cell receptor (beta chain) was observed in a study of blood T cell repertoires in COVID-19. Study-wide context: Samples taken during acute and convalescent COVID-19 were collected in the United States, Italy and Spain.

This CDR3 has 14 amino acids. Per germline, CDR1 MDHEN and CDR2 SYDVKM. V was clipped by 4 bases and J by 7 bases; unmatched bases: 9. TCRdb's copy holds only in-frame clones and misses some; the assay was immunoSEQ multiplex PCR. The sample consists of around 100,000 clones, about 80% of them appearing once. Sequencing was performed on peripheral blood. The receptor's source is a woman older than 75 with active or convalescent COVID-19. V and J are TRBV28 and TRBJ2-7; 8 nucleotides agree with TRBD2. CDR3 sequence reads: CASSYGTSLGEQYF. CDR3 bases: TGTGCCAGCAGTTACGGGACTAGTCTAGGAGAGCAGTACTTC.